Sequencing of this T cell receptor beta chain was carried out in a study of T cells in Graves' hyperthyroidism and ophthalmopathy. General study findings and limits: The model anticipated ophthalmopathy a median approximately 6.7 months pre-onset. Appearing also in blood were most of the thyroid clonotypes expanded above 0.001.

Germline V gives CDR1 SNHLY, CDR2 FYNNEI. V lost 4 bases to trimming and J lost 0 bases, with 7 bases between them. CDR3 length: 13 residues. TCR beta CDR3 regions were amplified from RNA transcripts. A set of HTBI primers served as the primers for a first-round RT-PCR of the TCR CDR3. Each CDR3 protein is one row after TCRdb ran MiXCR on the multiplex PCR reads. The sample has about 570,000 distinct CDR3 sequences, 12% to 15% seen once. This clonotype was counted ten times or more. Its antigen is not identified. Participants, patients aged 18 to 65, had newly diagnosed hyperthyroidism with a duration under 2 months. Extraction of PBMCs used more than 8.5 ml of fresh peripheral blood.

Specimen: blood. The TCR was taken from a woman aged 40 to 50 with Graves' hyperthyroidism. This sequence joins TRBV2 and TRBJ2-7, with a weak D call TRBD1 (5 bases). CDR3 DNA: TGTGCCAGCAGTGCCAGGGTCTCCTACGAGCAGTACTTC. This encodes CASSARVSYEQYF.